This T cell receptor (beta chain) originates from a study of human T cells and chemical hapten exposure. Study information: Small pooled library volume differences mainly caused per-sample TCR yield variation.

The ends were cut back, 5 bases at V and 1 base at J, with 25 bases in the middle. Germline V CDR1 and CDR2: MDHEN, SYDVKM. CDR3 length equals 19 residues. Documented time point: healthy volunteer bleed at 2 weeks. Total RNA was isolated from unfractionated whole blood. The library attached unique molecular identifiers to individual cDNA molecules. TCRdb analysed the RACE reads with MiXCR anew, one entry per CDR3 protein. The sample contains about 93,000 distinct CDR3 sequences, approximately 10% of which appear only once. The receptor comes from a female donor in good health. Some clones in this sample may be carry-over from other donors' samples. The J gene is TRBJ2-3, the V gene TRBV28, with D tentatively TRBD2 (5 bases). Sequencing was carried out using whole blood. The CDR3 DNA sequence: TGTGCCAGCAGTCCCCGAGTGTGGCCGGGATTATCAGGCACAGATACGCAGTATTTT. As protein: CASSPRVWPGLSGTDTQYF.